This T cell receptor (beta chain) was identified in a study of blood T cell repertoires in COVID-19. This clone was counted a few times. V lost 0 bases, J lost 6 bases, and 13 bases stayed unmatched. The CDR3 contains 17 residues. Germline V gene data show CDR1 as SGHRS and CDR2 as YFSETQ. Measured with immunoSEQ multiplex PCR; TCRdb has only the in-frame clones, and not every one. Of approximately 160,000 clones in the sample, 84% are singletons; the top ten hold around a fifth. The chain is built from TRBV5-1 and TRBJ2-7, with 9 bases fitting TRBD1. Sequencing was done on a sample of peripheral blood. The clonotype was recovered from a woman of 80 years or more with acute or convalescent COVID-19. CDR3 sequence: CASSLELVGQGSSEQYF. Here the CDR3 DNA reads TGCGCCAGCAGCTTGGAACTTGTTGGACAGGGGTCGAGCGAGCAGTACTTC.